A selection of T cell receptor beta chains follows, all from one sample in a study of OX40 agonist ivuxolimab in advanced cancers. Produced via immunoSEQ multiplex PCR; TCRdb's table is partial and in-frame only. The sample holds just under 65,000 clones, more than 80% seen once. Sequencing was performed on CD4+ or CD8+ T cells sorted from blood, taken in a trial of the OX40 agonist ivuxolimab. Receptor source: an adult with an advanced solid tumor such as melanoma, head and neck, liver or kidney cancer. The CDR3 runs from the conserved cysteine through the conserved F or W. A D gene is named only where the DNA matches it firmly. Clone size is given for some rows only: seen once, a few or many times, or a class if the clone is expanded.

j_gene | abundance | d_gene | v_gene | CDR3aa | CDR3nt
TRBJ2-7 | - | TRBD2 | TRBV5-1 | CASSSTSGRYYEQYF | TGCGCCAGCAGCTCGACTAGCGGGAGGTATTACGAGCAGTACTTC
TRBJ2-5 | - | TRBD2 | TRBV5-4 | CASRSNPGLAGSETQYF | TGTGCCAGCAGATCAAATCCGGGACTAGCGGGATCAGAGACCCAGTACTTC
TRBJ2-3 | - | - | TRBV5-6 | CASSPYGQLDTQYF | TGTGCCAGCAGCCCCTACGGACAGCTAGATACGCAGTATTTT
TRBJ1-5 | - | TRBD1 | TRBV7-9 | CASSSSGGDQPQHF | TGTGCCAGCAGCTCGTCAGGGGGAGATCAGCCCCAGCATTTT
TRBJ1-1 | - | - | TRBV9 | CASSAGAQGNTEAFF | TGTGCCAGCAGCGCCGGGGCCCAGGGGAACACTGAAGCTTTCTTT
TRBJ1-5 | - | - | TRBV6-5 | CASSYNRRDSNQPQHF | TGTGCCAGCAGTTATAACCGACGGGATAGCAATCAGCCCCAGCATTTT
TRBJ2-1 | - | TRBD2 | TRBV5-1 | CATSPGLAGGEQFF | TGCGCCACCAGTCCAGGACTAGCGGGAGGAGAGCAGTTCTTC
TRBJ1-1 | few | - | TRBV5-1 | CASTGHPNTEAFF | TGCGCCAGCACGGGACACCCGAACACTGAAGCTTTCTTT
TRBJ2-1 | once | - | TRBV9 | CASSVASSYNEQFF | TGTGCCAGCAGCGTAGCCTCCTCCTACAATGAGCAGTTCTTC
TRBJ2-3 | - | TRBD2 | TRBV5-4 | CASSLEGSGTDTQYF | TGTGCCAGCAGCTTGGAGGGTAGCGGGACCGATACGCAGTATTTT
TRBJ1-1 | - | - | TRBV5-4 | CASSPTYPNTEAFF | TGTGCCAGCAGCCCGACATATCCGAACACTGAAGCTTTCTTT
TRBJ2-5 | - | TRBD1 | TRBV10-1 | CANQGGGQGKETQYF | TGCGCCAACCAAGGTGGGGGACAGGGCAAAGAGACCCAGTACTTC
TRBJ1-4 | - | - | TRBV5-1 | CASRGRGQEKLFF | TGCGCCAGCAGGGGACGGGGCCAGGAAAAACTGTTTTTT
TRBJ2-2 | - | - | TRBV7-2 | CASSQSLWGGYGELFF | TGTGCCAGCAGCCAAAGCCTTTGGGGAGGATACGGGGAGCTGTTTTTT
TRBJ1-1 | - | TRBD1 | TRBV19 | CASSLPRTGYTEAFF | TGTGCCAGTAGTCTCCCGCGGACAGGGTACACTGAAGCTTTCTTT
TRBJ2-3 | - | TRBD2 | TRBV19 | CASKTWRESTDTQYF | TGTGCCAGTAAGACGTGGCGGGAGAGCACAGATACGCAGTATTTT
TRBJ2-7 | - | TRBD1 | TRBV5-8 | CASSLDRGNYLGGYEQYF | TGTGCCAGCAGCCTGGACAGGGGGAATTACCTTGGGGGCTACGAGCAGTACTTC
TRBJ2-1 | - | - | TRBV19 | CASSIPPNDEQFF | TGTGCCAGTAGTATCCCCCCGAATGATGAGCAGTTCTTC
TRBJ1-2 | - | TRBD1 | TRBV5-5 | CASSPTGLGYGYTF | TGTGCCAGCAGCCCGACAGGGCTGGGCTATGGCTACACCTTC
TRBJ2-1 | - | - | TRBV5-4 | CASSWIGQAGYNEQFF | TGTGCCAGCAGTTGGATAGGGCAGGCAGGATACAATGAGCAGTTCTTC
TRBJ2-2 | - | - | TRBV11-1 | CASSSRGTGELFF | TGTGCCAGCAGCTCCCGGGGGACCGGGGAGCTGTTTTTT
TRBJ2-1 | - | TRBD2 | TRBV12-5 | CASGPTSVAFGTYNEQFF | TGTGCTAGTGGCCCTACTAGCGTCGCATTCGGGACCTACAATGAGCAGTTCTTC